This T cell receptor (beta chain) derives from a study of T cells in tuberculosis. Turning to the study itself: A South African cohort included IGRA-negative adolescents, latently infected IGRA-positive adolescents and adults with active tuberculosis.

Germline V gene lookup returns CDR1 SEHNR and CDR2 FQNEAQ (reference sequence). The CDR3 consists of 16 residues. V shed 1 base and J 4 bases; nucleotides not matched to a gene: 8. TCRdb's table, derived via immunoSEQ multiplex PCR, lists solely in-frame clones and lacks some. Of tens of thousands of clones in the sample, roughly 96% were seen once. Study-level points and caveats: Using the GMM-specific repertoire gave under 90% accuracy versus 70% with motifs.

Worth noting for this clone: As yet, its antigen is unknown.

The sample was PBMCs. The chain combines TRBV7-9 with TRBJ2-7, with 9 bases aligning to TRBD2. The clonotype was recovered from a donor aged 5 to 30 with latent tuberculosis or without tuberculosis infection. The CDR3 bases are TGTGCCAGCAGCTTAGTTGGTCTAGCGGGGATATACGAGCAGTACTTC. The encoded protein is CASSLVGLAGIYEQYF.